This is a list of T cell receptor beta chains from one sample in a study of tumor-infiltrating lymphocytes in primary liver carcinoma. Each CDR3 protein gets one entry after TCRdb re-called the multiplex PCR reads with MiXCR. The sample shows approximately 210,000 distinct CDR3 sequences, less than 70% of them seen only once. The specimen was peripheral blood. These receptor sequences come from a woman aged 55-75 years with primary liver carcinoma and hepatitis B virus infection. Each CDR3 is given with its conserved first and last residue. A D gene is named only where the DNA matches it firmly.

J gene | D gene | V gene | CDR3 protein
TRBJ2-3 | - | TRBV12-3/TRBV12-4 | CASSPADGRGDTQYF
TRBJ2-1 | - | TRBV10-3 | CAITKDQYNEQFF
TRBJ2-1 | - | TRBV7-9 | CASRGGGNEQFF
TRBJ2-7 | - | TRBV30 | CAWSKGTGVREQYF
TRBJ2-5 | - | TRBV20-1 | CSGGRGRQETQYF
TRBJ2-1 | TRBD2 | TRBV28 | CASTLDGTSGRGEQFF
TRBJ2-3 | TRBD2 | TRBV5-1 | CASSPPAGAADTQYF
TRBJ2-7 | - | TRBV12-3/TRBV12-4 | CASSSGSYYEQYF
TRBJ2-7 | - | TRBV7-9 | CASSLIRTFDEQYF
TRBJ2-2 | TRBD1 | TRBV6-5 | CASSMDRGGDTWELFF
TRBJ2-2 | - | TRBV18 | CASSPQGGTNTGELFF
TRBJ1-2 | - | TRBV6-1 | CASSESRHGYTF
TRBJ1-2 | - | TRBV5-1 | CASSFNTLLYGYTF
TRBJ2-7 | TRBD2 | TRBV7-9 | CASSRGEGEQYF
TRBJ2-2 | - | TRBV7-8 | CAGSLRPTGVLFF
TRBJ2-7 | TRBD2 | TRBV6-1 | CASNPTGGGSYEQYF
TRBJ2-3 | TRBD2 | TRBV12-3/TRBV12-4 | CASRPRAGGRLGDTQYF
TRBJ2-3 | TRBD2 | TRBV4-1 | CASNLEWTSGTTPQYF
TRBJ2-7 | TRBD2 | TRBV11-2 | CASSRTSGRIRSCERYF
TRBJ1-5 | - | TRBV28 | CASSPRWQGNQPQHF